This T cell receptor (beta chain) was retrieved from a study of CD8+ T cells in alopecia areata. Study in general: Treated patients received severity scores based on the percentage of scalp area affected.

Documented treatment: oral pan-JAK inhibitor, 5-10 mg twice daily. Peripheral blood samples and lesional scalp punch biopsies were obtained from alopecia areata patients. RNA, once extracted, was reverse transcribed into cDNA for use as the sequencing template. Sequencing used immunoSEQ multiplex PCR; TCRdb keeps in-frame clones, though not all of them. There are 100,000 or so clones in the sample; just under 60% occur only once, and roughly 15% lies in the top ten. Sequenced here: CD8+ T cells sorted from blood, sampled at approximately week 61, from a patient treated with tofacitinib. This receptor was obtained from a human donor with alopecia areata.

The DNA for the CDR3 is TGTGCCAGCAGCTTGCCAGGCGGGACCGGGGAGCTGTTTTTT. Translating it yields CASSLPGGTGELFF. The chain has TRBV13 and TRBJ2-2, with D maybe TRBD2 (5 bases). This CDR3 region has 14 residues. V was trimmed by 3 bases and J by 5 bases, leaving 10 bases between them. Germline values: CDR1 PRHDT, CDR2 FYEKMQ (reference sequence).